Sequencing of this TCR beta chain was carried out in a study of cytomegalovirus exposure and HLA in healthy donors. Study results and limitations: A later analysis, which compared TCR beta chains of equal frequency, found the HLA-associated ones more clonally expanded. In a later analysis, common viral pathogens appeared linked to several of the most significant clusters. In a later analysis, the majority of CMV-associated beta chains seemingly showed HLA restriction.

Notes on this clone: Its antigen remains unknown.

Vbeta (60) and Jbeta (13) primers were used in the PCR. Using immunoSEQ multiplex PCR, the repertoire was profiled, and TCRdb retains in-frame clones only, with some absent. The sample has some 120,000 clones; 80% are singletons. This CDR3 has 15 residues. Looked up from germline, CDR1 is MDHEN and CDR2 is SYDVKM. V shed 4 bases, J shed 2 bases, and the junction held 2 bases outside the gene matches. The receptor was isolated from a man aged 25-40 years in good health and CMV-seronegative. Sequencing was done on a sample of PBMCs. The chain couples TRBV28 to TRBJ2-1; TRBD1 agrees at 10 bases. For the CDR3, the DNA is TGTGCCAGCAGTTACGGGACAGGGGCCTACAATGAGCAGTTCTTC. Encoded protein: CASSYGTGAYNEQFF.